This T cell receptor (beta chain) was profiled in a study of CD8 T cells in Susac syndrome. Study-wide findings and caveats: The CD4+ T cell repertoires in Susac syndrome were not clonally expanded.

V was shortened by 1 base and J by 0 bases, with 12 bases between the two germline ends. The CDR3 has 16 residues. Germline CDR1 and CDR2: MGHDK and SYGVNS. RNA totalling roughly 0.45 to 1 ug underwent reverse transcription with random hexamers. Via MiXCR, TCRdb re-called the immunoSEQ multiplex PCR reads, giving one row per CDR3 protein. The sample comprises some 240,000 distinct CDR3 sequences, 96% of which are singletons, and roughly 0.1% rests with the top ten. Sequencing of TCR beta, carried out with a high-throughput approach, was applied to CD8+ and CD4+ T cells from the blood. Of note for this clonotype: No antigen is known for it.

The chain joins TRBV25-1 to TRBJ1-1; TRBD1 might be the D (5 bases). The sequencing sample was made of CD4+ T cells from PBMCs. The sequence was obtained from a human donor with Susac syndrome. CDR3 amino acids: CASSEFGGIMNTEAFF. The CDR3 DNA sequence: TGTGCCAGCAGTGAATTTGGGGGGATCATGAACACTGAAGCTTTCTTT.